The present T cell receptor beta chain was sequenced within a study of blood T cell repertoires in COVID-19. Measured with immunoSEQ multiplex PCR; TCRdb has only the in-frame clones, and not every one. This table holds under 200,000 clones, 80% found once. Enrolled through a virtual design, the participants were between about 18 and 100 years of age and came from about two dozen US areas. Participant-reported clinical history was the basis for cohort assignment. CDR3 size: 15 residues. Germline CDR1 is ENHRY and CDR2 is SYGVKD. V lost 3 bases and J 5 bases, leaving 13 bases between the germline ends. This clone was seen a single time.

The chain joins TRBV10-3 to TRBJ2-2, with a possible D match to TRBD2 (5 bases). Source material: PBMCs or T cells enriched from blood (not recorded which). This receptor was obtained from a woman aged 55-69 years who had recovered from COVID-19. The CDR3 region is CAISDPGKGTGELFF. As DNA, the CDR3 is TGTGCCATCAGTGATCCCGGGAAAGGGACCGGGGAGCTGTTTTTT.